What follows are 25 T cell receptor beta chains derived from one specimen sequenced in a study of OX40 agonist ivuxolimab in advanced cancers. The protocol was immunoSEQ multiplex PCR, while the TCRdb copy is restricted to in-frame clones and leaves out a portion. The data contain roughly 75,000 clones, 85% to 90% of them singletons. Sequences were derived from CD4+ or CD8+ T cells sorted from blood, sampled in a trial of the OX40 agonist ivuxolimab. Source of these receptors: an adult with an advanced solid tumor such as melanoma, head and neck, liver or kidney cancer.

The CDR3 loop is CASSLIRDRDYGYTF. CDR3 bases: TGTGCCAGCAGCCTTATCCGGGACAGGGACTATGGCTACACCTTC. The rearrangement uses TRBV5-4 and TRBJ1-2; 9 bases map to TRBD1. In germline, CDR1 is SGHNT, CDR2 YYREEE (reference sequence). This CDR3 is built from 15 residues. J was trimmed by 3 bases and V by 4 bases; bases with no gene match: 7.

The chain carries TRBV4-3 and TRBJ1-5; D unresolved. Germline V lookup: CDR1 LGHNA, CDR2 YSLEER. This CDR3 comprises 17 residues. Trimming left V 1 base short and J 2 bases short, with 15 bases between. DNA of the CDR3: TGCGCCAGCAGCCAAGGGTTCGGCTCAGGTGGCAATCAGCCCCAGCATTTT. Protein: CASSQGFGSGGNQPQHF.

The chain carries TRBV4-3 and TRBJ1-3; no reliable D call. Germline assignment: CDR1 LGHNA and CDR2 YSLEER. V was clipped by 0 bases and J by 0 bases, with 12 bases between them. The CDR3 spans 17 residues. CDR3: CASSQDRSESSGNTIYF. The CDR3 DNA follows: TGCGCCAGCAGCCAAGATCGTTCAGAGAGCTCTGGAAACACCATATATTTT.

The chain carries TRBV6-6 and TRBJ2-2, with 7 positions matching TRBD2. This CDR3 is 15 amino acids long. Germline V gene lookup returns CDR1 MNHNY and CDR2 SVGAGI (reference sequence). After removal of 2 bases from V and 5 bases from J, the junction contained 5 bases not matched to a gene. The CDR3 loop is CASSYGRGETGELFF. The CDR3 DNA sequence: TGTGCCAGCAGTTACGGGAGGGGAGAAACCGGGGAGCTGTTTTTT.

The rearrangement joins TRBV9 to TRBJ1-1; TRBD1 aligns across 10 bases. Germline CDR1 SGDLS, CDR2 YYNGEE. Trimming at V came to 3 bases and at J to 4 bases, leaving 3 bases not matched to a gene. This CDR3 has 14 amino acids. The CDR3 here is CASSADRGLTEAFF. As DNA, the CDR3 is TGTGCCAGCAGCGCCGACAGGGGGCTCACTGAAGCTTTCTTT. The variable domain in full, with the rest retrieved from reference TRBV9 and TRBJ1-1, is DSGVTQTPKHLITATGQRVTLRCSPRSGDLSVYWYQQSLDQGLQFLIQYYNGEERAKGNILERFSAQQFPDLHSELNLSSLELGDSALYFCASSADRGLTEAFFGQGTRLTVV.

The chain carries TRBV6-5 and TRBJ2-7; D is perhaps TRBD1 (5 bases). The V gene's germline CDR1 is MNHEY and CDR2 SVGAGI. Trimming pared 0 bases from V and 5 bases from J, leaving 11 bases between. This CDR3 has 14 amino acids. DNA of the CDR3: TGTGCCAGCAGTTACTCGTCAGGGAACAACGAGCAGTACTTC. It is translated as CASSYSSGNNEQYF.

The chain uses TRBV5-1 and TRBJ2-7; 8 positions agree with TRBD2. V lost 7 bases to trimming and J lost 6 bases; unmatched junction nucleotides: 9. CDR1 is SGHRS and CDR2 is YFSETQ in the germline V gene. The CDR3 has 13 amino acids. Here the CDR3 reads CASELPGGGEQYF. The CDR3 DNA is TGCGCCAGCGAACTCCCGGGGGGGGGCGAGCAGTACTTC.

As DNA, the CDR3 is TGTGCCAGCAGCTCCTCTAGCGGGAACTCCTACGAGCAGTACTTC. Its translation: CASSSSSGNSYEQYF. The chain combines TRBV11-3 with TRBJ2-7; 9 nucleotides line up with TRBD2. The CDR3 runs to 15 residues. Germline CDR1 and CDR2: SGHNT and YENEEA. V shed 4 bases, J shed 0 bases, and the junction held 4 bases outside the gene matches.

The chain combines TRBV27 with TRBJ2-6; D ambiguous. The V end was cut by 6 bases, the J end by 0 bases, with 3 bases between. There are 13 residues in the CDR3. Per the germline V gene, CDR1 is MNHEY and CDR2 is SMNVEV (reference sequence). The CDR3 protein is CASSHSGANVLTF. DNA of the CDR3: TGTGCCAGCAGCCACTCTGGGGCCAACGTCCTGACTTTC.

V gene TRBV27 combines with J gene TRBJ2-2, with unresolved D. Trimming stripped 4 bases from V and 0 bases from J, with 18 bases between. Germline loops: CDR1 MNHEY, CDR2 SMNVEV (reference sequence). The CDR3 runs to 18 residues. CDR3 amino acids: CASSSSYLESSNTGELFF. The CDR3, as DNA: TGTGCCAGCAGTTCATCATATCTCGAGAGTTCGAACACCGGGGAGCTGTTTTTT.

The V and J genes are TRBV27 and TRBJ2-7, with 9 bases identical to TRBD2. V shed 5 bases, J shed 7 bases, and the junction held 12 bases outside the gene matches. The CDR3 consists of 15 residues. Germline V gene sequence: CDR1 MNHEY, CDR2 SMNVEV (reference sequence). The CDR3 coding sequence is TGTGCCAGCAGTGTCTTTAGCGGGAGTGCAGGGGAGCAGTACTTC. This gives the protein CASSVFSGSAGEQYF.

The V and J genes are TRBV7-9 and TRBJ2-1, with 7 bases matching TRBD1. Germline trimming cut 3 bases from V and 4 bases from J; bases unmatched to any gene: 3. This CDR3 is built from 14 residues. Germline lookup yields CDR1 SEHNR and CDR2 FQNEAQ (reference sequence). CDR3 bases: TGTGCCAGCAGCTTGGACAGGATATACAATGAGCAGTTCTTC. This encodes CASSLDRIYNEQFF.

The chain recombines TRBV11-2 with TRBJ1-2; D is perhaps TRBD1 (6 bases). CDR3 length equals 14 residues. Per the germline V gene, CDR1 is SGHAT and CDR2 is FQNNGV. V was shortened by 4 bases and J by 0 bases, with 9 bases between the two germline ends. CDR3 residues: CASSSDRANYGYTF. The DNA of the CDR3 is TGTGCCAGCAGCTCGGACAGAGCTAACTATGGCTACACCTTC.

This clone was seen only once. J is TRBJ2-2 and V is TRBV28; 9 bases line up with TRBD1. Germline V lookup: CDR1 MDHEN, CDR2 SYDVKM. V trimming: 2 bases; J trimming: 1 base; junction bases outside the gene matches: 2. This CDR3 region has 16 residues. The CDR3 is CASSLRTGENTGELFF. In DNA, the CDR3 is TGTGCCAGCAGTTTACGGACAGGGGAGAACACCGGGGAGCTGTTTTTT.

V is TRBV19 and J is TRBJ2-4; D might be TRBD1 or TRBD2, each matching 5 bases. This CDR3 region has 23 residues. Germline CDR1 reads LNHDA; CDR2 reads SQIVND (reference sequence). The ends were cut back, 7 bases at V and 3 bases at J, with 40 bases in the middle. CDR3 sequence reads: CASMARFTEDRDGERLNKNIQYF. The CDR3 region has the DNA TGTGCCAGTATGGCCCGTTTTACCGAAGACCGGGACGGCGAGAGATTGAACAAAAACATTCAGTACTTC. Based on the CDR3 plus reference TRBV19 and TRBJ2-4, the full variable domain is DGGITQSPKYLFRKEGQNVTLSCEQNLNHDAMYWYRQDPGQGLRLIYYSQIVNDFQKGDIAEGYSVSREKKESFPLTVTSAQKNPTAFYLCASMARFTEDRDGERLNKNIQYFGAGTRLSVL.

The CDR3 loop is CASSLSQGTGKGQPQHF. CDR3 nucleotides: TGTGCCAGCAGTTTATCCCAAGGGACAGGCAAGGGCCAGCCCCAGCATTTT. The chain joins TRBV27 to TRBJ1-5, with TRBD1 identical over 8 bases. The CDR3 has 17 amino acids. V was pared by 0 bases and J by 7 bases, with 11 bases of the junction left unmatched. Germline V lookup: CDR1 MNHEY, CDR2 SMNVEV (reference sequence).

The chain combines TRBV30 with TRBJ1-1; D is ambiguous. With 7 bases removed from V and 7 bases from J, the gap between germline ends came to 13 bases. Germline-derived CDR1 and CDR2 are GTSNPN and SVGIG (reference sequence). This CDR3 comprises 11 residues. In nucleotides, the CDR3 is TGTGCCTTGGCGGGCAGCGGTGAAGCTTTCTTT. It encodes CALAGSGEAFF.

This clone was counted only a few times. The chain uses TRBV29-1 and TRBJ2-7; 9 nucleotides agree with TRBD2. J was trimmed by 0 bases and V by 4 bases; bases with no gene match: 10. The CDR3 sequence is 16 residues long. Germline values: CDR1 SQVTM, CDR2 ANQGSEA. This chain's CDR3 is CSVVGLAGANSYEQYF. The CDR3 DNA follows: TGCAGCGTTGTGGGGTTAGCGGGAGCGAACTCCTACGAGCAGTACTTC.

The chain uses TRBV14 and TRBJ1-1, with D uncertain. V lost 1 base and J 7 bases, leaving 7 bases between the germline ends. Germline CDR1 is SGHDN and CDR2 is FVKESK. The CDR3 is 12 amino acids. CDR3 nucleotides: TGTGCCAGCAGCCAAGTCGCCAGTGAAGCTTTCTTT. It is translated as CASSQVASEAFF.

This clone was detected a few times. This chain joins TRBV9 and TRBJ1-6; D remains unclear. CDR3 length: 12 amino acids. Germline V gene data show CDR1 as SGDLS and CDR2 as YYNGEE. V gave up 3 bases and J gave up 6 bases, with 4 bases separating them. CDR3 coding DNA: TGTGCCAGCAGCGAGGGTAATTCACCCCTCCACTTT. Residues: CASSEGNSPLHF.

J is TRBJ2-1 and V is TRBV2, with TRBD2 identical over 14 bases. Germline CDR1 reads SNHLY; CDR2 reads FYNNEI. V gave up 4 bases and J gave up 12 bases; unmatched junction bases: 14. CDR3 length: 17 residues. This chain's CDR3 is CASSAGTSGSFIEGQFF. The CDR3 coding sequence is TGTGCCAGCAGTGCAGGGACTAGCGGGAGCTTTATTGAGGGGCAGTTCTTC.

V is TRBV9 and J is TRBJ2-7; no reliable D call. The V end was cut by 0 bases, the J end by 3 bases, with 13 bases between. The CDR3 has 15 residues. The germline CDR1 and CDR2 sequences are SGDLS and YYNGEE. The CDR3 is CASSVASGPNYEQYF. In nucleotides, the CDR3 is TGTGCCAGCAGCGTAGCGAGTGGGCCAAACTACGAGCAGTACTTC.

The chain combines TRBV5-4 with TRBJ2-7, with D possibly being TRBD2 (5 bases). The CDR3 contains 13 residues. Germline V gene lookup returns CDR1 SGHNT and CDR2 YYREEE (reference sequence). V dropped 0 bases and J dropped 3 bases, with 7 bases sitting between them. The CDR3 is CASSLGGLYEQYF. The CDR3 DNA follows: TGTGCCAGCAGCTTGGGAGGACTCTACGAGCAGTACTTC.

The chain couples TRBV19 to TRBJ2-1; a weak D match, TRBD2 (6 bases). The germline gives CDR1 LNHDA, CDR2 SQIVND (reference sequence). The CDR3 runs to 15 residues. The CDR3, as DNA: TGTGCTACTTCACCCCCCGGGAGATCCTACAATGAGCAGTTCTTC. Residues: CATSPPGRSYNEQFF.

This chain joins TRBV27 and TRBJ2-5; D may correspond to TRBD1 or TRBD2 (7 bases each). Per germline, CDR1 MNHEY and CDR2 SMNVEV (reference sequence). Trimming removed 1 base from V and 2 bases from J, with 14 bases in between. CDR3 length equals 16 residues. The DNA of the CDR3 is TGTGCCAGCAGTTTATACAGGGGAGGGGGTCAAGAGACCCAGTACTTC. Encoded protein: CASSLYRGGGQETQYF.